The clone carrying this T cell receptor beta chain was seen at least ten times. It was with a sample-barcoded 5' primer and a J-beta primer mix that a second PCR of roughly 7 to 12 cycles was run. Via MiXCR, TCRdb re-called the 5' RACE reads, giving one row per CDR3 protein. Counted here are approximately 960,000 distinct CDR3 sequences, under 35% occurring once; the ten biggest clones make up roughly 10%. These data belong to a study of blood T cells in healthy people across ages. These data were likewise used in another study, on T cells of mothers and their children.

This TCR was recovered from a woman aged 40 to 49 in good health. The specimen sequenced was blood.

CDR3 sequence (DNA): TGCGCCAGCAGCCAAGAGACAGGGGGCACAGATACGCAGTATTTT. Translating it yields CASSQETGGTDTQYF. V and J are TRBV4-3 and TRBJ2-3; 8 nucleotides align to TRBD1. The CDR3 loop spans 15 amino acids. V gave up 0 bases and J gave up 1 base; unmatched junction bases: 0. Per germline, CDR1 LGHNA and CDR2 YSLEER.